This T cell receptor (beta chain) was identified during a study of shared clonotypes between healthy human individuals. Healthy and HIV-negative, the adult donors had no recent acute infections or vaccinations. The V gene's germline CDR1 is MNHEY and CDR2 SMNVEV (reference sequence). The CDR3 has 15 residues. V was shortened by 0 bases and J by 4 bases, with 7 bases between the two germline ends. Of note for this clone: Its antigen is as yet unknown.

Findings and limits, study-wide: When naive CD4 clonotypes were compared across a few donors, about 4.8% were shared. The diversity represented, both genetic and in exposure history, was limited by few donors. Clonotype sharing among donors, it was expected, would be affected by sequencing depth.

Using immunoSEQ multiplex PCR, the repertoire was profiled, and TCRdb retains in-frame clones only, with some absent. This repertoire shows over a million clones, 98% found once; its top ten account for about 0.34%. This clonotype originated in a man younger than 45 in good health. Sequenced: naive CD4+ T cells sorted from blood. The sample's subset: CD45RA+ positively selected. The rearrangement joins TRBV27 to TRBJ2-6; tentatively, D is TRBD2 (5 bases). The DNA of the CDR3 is TGTGCCAGCAGTTTATCGGGGAGAGGGGCCAACGTCCTGACTTTC. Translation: CASSLSGRGANVLTF.